Below, 27 T cell receptor beta chains from the same sample are listed, as sequenced in a study of T cells in women clearing cervical HPV infection. Libraries were prepared by immunoSEQ multiplex PCR; TCRdb keeps only in-frame clonotypes and omits some of them. The sample's table shows roughly 47,000 clones. Sequencing was done on a sample of blood buffy coat. These receptors were collected from a woman between 18 and 70 years old with a cervical HPV16 infection that either progressed to CIN3+ or cleared (not recorded which).

Turning to this clone: The read ends 3 residues shy of where the CDR3 ends; the end is completed using the germline J gene. The chain carries TRBV19 and TRBJ2-4; D is uncertain. Germline CDR1 reads LNHDA; CDR2 reads SQIVND (reference sequence). The CDR3 runs to 17 residues. The CDR3 reads CASSIDLRLLSNQPQYF. CDR3 DNA (partial): TGTGCCAGTAGTATAGATCTCAGACTGCTTAGCAATCAGCCT.

For this clone: The CDR3 end lies 3 residues beyond the end of the read and is filled in from the germline J gene. The V call is TRBV2, the J call TRBJ1-6; a weak D match, TRBD1 (6 bases). CDR3 length equals 18 residues. CDR1 SNHLY and CDR2 FYNNEI come from the germline V gene. The ends were cut back, 3 bases at V and 0 bases at J, with 15 bases in the middle. CDR3 sequence: CASSDDRPRSSYNSPLHF. The CDR3 bases that were read are TGTGCCAGCAGTGACGACAGGCCTAGGAGCTCCTATAATTCACCC.

With regard to this clone: The read ends 3 residues before the CDR3 terminus; that terminus is restored from the germline J gene. The sample holds other DNA sequences that translate to the same CDR3. V is TRBV7-2 and J is TRBJ1-3, with a weak D call TRBD1 (6 bases). The CDR3 extends over 15 amino acids. Germline CDR1 is SGHTA and CDR2 is FQGNSA. Trimming left V 1 base short and J 2 bases short, with 9 bases between. The CDR3 spells CASSLVGGPGNTIYF. The sequenced CDR3 bases are TGTGCCAGCAGCTTAGTCGGGGGGCCTGGAAACACC. Drawing the rest from reference TRBV7-2 and TRBJ1-3, the complete variable domain is GAGVSQSPSNKVTEKGKDVELRCDPISGHTALYWYRQSLGQGLEFLIYFQGNSAPDKSGLPSDRFSAERTGGSVSTLTIQRTQQEDSAVYLCASSLVGGPGNTIYFGEGSWLTVV.

With regard to this clone: Read sequence stops 3 residues before the CDR3 end, and the germline J gene provides the missing end. This chain joins TRBV20-1 and TRBJ1-3, with TRBD1 identical over 9 bases. After removal of 3 bases from V and 0 bases from J, the junction contained 3 bases not matched to a gene. Germline CDR1 is DFQATT and CDR2 is SNEGSKA (reference sequence). The CDR3 has 15 residues. The covered CDR3 bases are TGCAGTGCTAGGGGGACAGGGCCCTCTGGAAACACC. Translated, it gives CSARGTGPSGNT. The whole CDR3 sequence is CSARGTGPSGNTIYF.

As to this clone: The sequenced fragment ends 3 residues before the CDR3 boundary, so the rest is inferred from the germline J gene. The chain has TRBV5-1 and TRBJ2-7; 7 bases line up with TRBD1. V trimming: 5 bases; J trimming: 1 base; junction bases outside the gene matches: 9. CDR3 length equals 15 residues. The germline gives CDR1 SGHRS, CDR2 YFSETQ. The sequenced CDR3 bases are TGCGCCAGCAGTCCTCCCGGGACAGAGTCCTACGAG. This gives the protein CASSPPGTESYE. The CDR3 in its entirety is CASSPPGTESYEQYF.

Of note for this clone: The read terminates 3 residues before the CDR3 end, so the remaining end is supplied by the germline J gene. The chain has TRBV2 and TRBJ1-5; the D is unclear. Trimming removed 1 base at V and 4 bases at J, with 8 bases between. This CDR3 region has 14 residues. Per the germline V gene, CDR1 is SNHLY and CDR2 is FYNNEI. The DNA read from the CDR3 is TGTGCCAGCAGTGAAGAGGTAATAAATCAGCCC. This encodes CASSEEVINQP. The CDR3 in its entirety is CASSEEVINQPQHF.

Incomplete CDR3 DNA: TGTGCCAGCTCACCAAATTCAGGGGGTGATAAA. Translation: CASSPNSGGDK. The CDR3 in its entirety is CASSPNSGGDKAFF. The rearrangement joins TRBV18 to TRBJ1-1, with TRBD1 identical over 7 bases. Coverage ceases 3 residues before the CDR3 finishes, and the germline J gene fills in the end. The CDR3 is 14 residues long. Germline loops: CDR1 KGHSH, CDR2 LQKENI.

Concerning this clone itself: Coverage ceases 3 residues before the CDR3 finishes, and the germline J gene fills in the end. V and J are TRBV19 and TRBJ2-4; the match to TRBD1 covers 10 bases. Germline CDR1 is LNHDA and CDR2 is SQIVND (reference sequence). The CDR3 length is 16 residues. This CDR3 reads CASSIRDRGGDYGQYF. Incomplete CDR3 DNA: TGTGCCAGTAGTATCCGGGACAGGGGAGGTGACTATGGT. The variable domain in full, with the rest retrieved from reference TRBV19 and TRBJ2-4, is DGGITQSPKYLFRKEGQNVTLSCEQNLNHDAMYWYRQDPGQGLRLIYYSQIVNDFQKGDIAEGYSVSREKKESFPLTVTSAQKNPTAFYLCASSIRDRGGDYGQYFGAGTRLSVL.

On this clone itself: Read coverage stops 3 residues before the CDR3 terminus; the germline J gene supplies the remainder. This chain joins TRBV20-1 and TRBJ2-1; D is ambiguous. Germline V gives CDR1 DFQATT, CDR2 SNEGSKA (reference sequence). The CDR3 covers 14 residues. Deletions cut 2 bases from V and 9 bases from J, with 17 bases between. The covered CDR3 bases are TGCAGTGCTAGACGCCCCTCCGGCGAGCGTGAG. Its protein product is CSARRPSGERE. The whole CDR3 protein reads CSARRPSGEREQFF.

For this clone: The read finishes 3 residues shy of the CDR3 end, and the germline J gene is used to complete it. The chain joins TRBV4-2 to TRBJ2-2, with D unclear. The CDR3 length is 12 residues. Per the germline V gene, CDR1 is LGHNA and CDR2 is YNFKEQ. V was cut by 4 bases and J by 8 bases, with 8 bases left in between. Incomplete CDR3 DNA: TGTGCCAGCAGCCTAGGGTCGGGGGAG. It yields the protein CASSLGSGE. In full, the CDR3 reads CASSLGSGELFF.

About this clone: The read falls 3 residues short of the CDR3 end, and the missing part is taken from the germline J gene. This chain connects TRBV19 to TRBJ2-3, with 11 bases fitting TRBD2. This CDR3 spans 16 amino acids. Germline V gives CDR1 LNHDA, CDR2 SQIVND (reference sequence). The junction had 7 bases not matched to a gene; V was cut back by 6 bases and J by 2 bases. CDR3 amino acids: CASSSQGLADTDTQYF. CDR3 bases read: TGTGCCAGTAGCTCCCAGGGACTAGCGGACACAGATACG. The complete variable domain, with remaining parts taken from reference TRBV19 and TRBJ2-3, reads DGGITQSPKYLFRKEGQNVTLSCEQNLNHDAMYWYRQDPGQGLRLIYYSQIVNDFQKGDIAEGYSVSREKKESFPLTVTSAQKNPTAFYLCASSSQGLADTDTQYFGPGTRLTVL.

Of note for this clone: Read sequence stops 3 residues before the CDR3 end, and the germline J gene provides the missing end. This sequence joins TRBV20-1 and TRBJ2-3; D is unclear. Trimming cost V 0 bases and J 6 bases, with 10 bases left between them. Germline assignment: CDR1 DFQATT and CDR2 SNEGSKA (reference sequence). This CDR3 region has 13 residues. Here the CDR3 reads CSARDIRADTQYF. CDR3 bases read: TGCAGTGCTAGAGATATAAGGGCGGATACG.

Concerning this clone: The CDR3 goes on 3 residues after the read ends, and that part is filled in from the germline J gene. The chain has TRBV2 and TRBJ2-5; 7 nucleotides match TRBD2. The CDR3 loop spans 13 amino acids. Germline CDR1 reads SNHLY; CDR2 reads FYNNEI. After removal of 5 bases from V and 5 bases from J, the junction contained 5 bases not matched to a gene. The CDR3 sequence: CASSPGLLETQYF. The part of the CDR3 DNA that was read is TGTGCCAGCAGTCCGGGACTACTGGAGACC.

A remark on this clone: The read falls 3 residues short of the CDR3 end, and the missing part is taken from the germline J gene. The chain links TRBV5-1 to TRBJ2-1; possible D gene TRBD1, 5 bases. The CDR3 runs 12 residues. Germline CDR1 reads SGHRS; CDR2 reads YFSETQ. V lost 3 bases, J lost 7 bases, and 8 bases lay in between. The CDR3 here is CASSSRANEQFF. CDR3 DNA, as far as it was read: TGCGCCAGCAGCTCCAGGGCTAATGAG.

In the case of this clone: The read gets to within 3 residues of the CDR3 end, and the germline J gene fills in the rest. The chain combines TRBV20-1 with TRBJ2-5; no clear D. This CDR3 contains 10 residues. Trimming took off 6 bases at V and 4 bases at J, with 6 bases between the two ends. Germline CDR1 reads DFQATT; CDR2 reads SNEGSKA (reference sequence). This CDR3 is CSAALETQYF. CDR3 DNA (partial): TGCAGTGCGGCTTTAGAGACC.

Comments on this clone: The sequenced fragment ends 3 residues before the CDR3 boundary, so the rest is inferred from the germline J gene. The V and J genes are TRBV10-3 and TRBJ2-1, with D perhaps matching TRBD2 (5 bases). CDR3 length: 17 residues. Trimming shortened V by 0 bases and J by 4 bases, and 16 bases separated the two germline ends. Germline V gene sequence: CDR1 ENHRY, CDR2 SYGVKD. The CDR3 sequence is CAISESITAGMYNEQFF. The CDR3 bases that were read are TGTGCCATCAGTGAGTCGATTACGGCGGGCATGTACAATGAG.

Remarks on this clone: The read falls 3 residues short of the CDR3 end, and the missing part is taken from the germline J gene. V is TRBV10-3 and J is TRBJ2-6; a weak D match, TRBD1 (6 bases). The CDR3 is made up of 15 amino acids. Germline CDR1 reads ENHRY; CDR2 reads SYGVKD. Trimming removed 6 bases from V and 6 bases from J, with 15 bases in between. The CDR3 spells CAISVTGTSANVLTF. CDR3 bases read: TGTGCCATCAGCGTTACAGGGACCTCGGCCAACGTC.

Regarding this clone: The CDR3 extends 3 residues past the end of the read, so its final part is completed from the germline J gene. The chain recombines TRBV20-1 with TRBJ2-5; 13 bases fit TRBD2. Per germline, CDR1 DFQATT and CDR2 SNEGSKA (reference sequence). Trimming removed 6 bases from V and 5 bases from J; junction bases left unmatched: 3. The CDR3 sequence is 13 residues long. The CDR3 is CSAGLAGVETQYF. Incomplete CDR3 DNA: TGCAGTGCCGGACTAGCGGGGGTCGAGACC.

With respect to this clone: The CDR3 end falls 3 residues outside the read, so it is completed with the germline J gene. The chain has TRBV5-1 and TRBJ2-1; D could derive from TRBD1 or TRBD2 (7 bases each). Deletions cut 0 bases from V and 7 bases from J, with 14 bases between. This CDR3 is 15 amino acids long. Germline V lookup: CDR1 SGHRS, CDR2 YFSETQ. The chain's CDR3 is CASSLGDREGNEQFF. CDR3 bases read: TGCGCCAGCAGCTTGGGTGACAGGGAGGGGAATGAG.

With respect to this clone: The CDR3 end lies 3 residues beyond the end of the read and is filled in from the germline J gene. J is TRBJ2-3 and V is TRBV7-2; D remains ambiguous. CDR1 SGHTA and CDR2 FQGNSA come from the germline V gene. This CDR3 has 14 amino acids. The V end lost 1 base, the J end lost 3 bases, and 8 bases lay between the germline ends. The CDR3 sequence: CASSLEGLTDTQYF. The covered CDR3 bases are TGTGCCAGCAGCTTAGAAGGGCTAACAGATACG.

Points on this clone: The CDR3 end is not reached by the read, which stops 3 residues before it; the germline J gene fills it in. The rearrangement joins TRBV7-6 to TRBJ2-7; weak D call: TRBD1 (5 bases). The CDR3 is 13 amino acids. The germline CDR1 and CDR2 sequences are SGHVS and FNYEAQ. Between the trimmed V and J ends, which lost 5 bases and 4 bases, there was a span of 12 bases. The CDR3 bases that were read are TGTGCCAGCAGCCGCACAGGATTATACGAG. This codes for CASSRTGLYE. The whole CDR3 is CASSRTGLYEQYF.

Here the CDR3 reads CASSRKPDRFETQYF. Partial CDR3 DNA: TGTGCCAGCAGCCGAAAACCGGACAGGTTTGAGACC. The V and J genes are TRBV7-3 and TRBJ2-5, with 7 bases matching TRBD1. Read coverage stops 3 residues before the CDR3 terminus; the germline J gene supplies the remainder. This CDR3 comprises 15 residues. Germline-derived CDR1 and CDR2 are SGHTA and FQGTGA. V trimming: 5 bases; J trimming: 5 bases; junction bases outside the gene matches: 11.

Worth noting for this clone: The read ends 3 residues early relative to the CDR3; the germline J gene fills the gap. V usage is TRBV19 and J usage is TRBJ2-2; 11 bases line up with TRBD2. The germline V gene encodes CDR1 LNHDA and CDR2 SQIVND (reference sequence). This CDR3 contains 17 residues. V was clipped by 6 bases and J by 6 bases; unmatched bases: 12. This CDR3 is CASRRIAGGPGAGELFF. The CDR3 bases that were read are TGTGCCAGTAGAAGAATAGCGGGGGGGCCGGGGGCCGGGGAG.

To note about this clone: The read ends 3 residues shy of where the CDR3 ends; the end is completed using the germline J gene. The chain uses TRBV7-2 and TRBJ1-1; D is ambiguous. Per the germline V gene, CDR1 is SGHTA and CDR2 is FQGNSA. V lost 5 bases and J lost 4, with 8 bases in between. The CDR3 runs to 12 residues. The CDR3 reads CASSPWPTEAFF. The DNA read from the CDR3 is TGTGCCAGCAGCCCCTGGCCCACTGAA.

About this clone itself: The read is 3 residues too short to cover the CDR3 end, so that end is filled in from the germline J gene. This chain connects TRBV12-3 or TRBV12-4 to TRBJ1-1, with 8 bases identical to TRBD1. CDR3 length equals 14 residues. V trimming: 5 bases; J trimming: 6 bases; junction bases outside the gene matches: 8. Partial CDR3 DNA: TGTGCCAGCAGTCCCGGGACAGGTAGCTCTGAA. Translating it yields CASSPGTGSSE. The full CDR3 protein reads CASSPGTGSSEAFF.

As for this clone: The CDR3 is cut off 3 residues early in the read; its end comes from the germline J gene. J is TRBJ2-7 and V is TRBV18, with 8 bases matching TRBD1. The CDR3 is 15 amino acids. The germline gives CDR1 KGHSH, CDR2 LQKENI. Losses at the gene ends were 0 bases for V and 4 bases for J; bases not matched to a gene: 5. The CDR3 DNA, read in part, is TGTGCCAGCTCACCACCGTCCAGGGGGCTATACGAG. It translates to CASSPPSRGLYE. In full, the CDR3 is CASSPPSRGLYEQYF.

To note about this clone: The sequenced fragment ends 3 residues before the CDR3 boundary, so the rest is inferred from the germline J gene. The gene calls are TRBV18 and TRBJ2-1, with D maybe TRBD1 (5 bases). The CDR3 length is 15 residues. Germline CDR1 KGHSH, CDR2 LQKENI. V lost 3 bases to trimming and J lost 4 bases, with 13 bases between them. CDR3 sequence: CASSPGLRHYNEQFF. CDR3 bases read: TGTGCCAGCTCACCGGGGCTCAGGCATTACAATGAG.